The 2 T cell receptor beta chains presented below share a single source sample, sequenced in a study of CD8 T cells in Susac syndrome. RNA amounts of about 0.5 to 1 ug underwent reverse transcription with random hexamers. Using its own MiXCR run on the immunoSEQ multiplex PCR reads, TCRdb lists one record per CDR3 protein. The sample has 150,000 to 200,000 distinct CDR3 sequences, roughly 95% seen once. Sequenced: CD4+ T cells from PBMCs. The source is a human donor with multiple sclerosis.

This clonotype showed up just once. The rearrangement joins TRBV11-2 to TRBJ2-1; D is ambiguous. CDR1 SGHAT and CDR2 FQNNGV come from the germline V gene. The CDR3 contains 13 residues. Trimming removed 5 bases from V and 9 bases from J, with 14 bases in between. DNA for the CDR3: TGTGCCAGCAGCCCAACCCCCTTGGGTGAGCAGTTCTTC. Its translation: CASSPTPLGEQFF.

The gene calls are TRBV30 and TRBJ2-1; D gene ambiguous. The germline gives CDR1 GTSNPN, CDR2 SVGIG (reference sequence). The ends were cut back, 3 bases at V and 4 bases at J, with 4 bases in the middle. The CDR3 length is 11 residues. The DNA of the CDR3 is TGTGCCTGGAGCTTTTACAATGAGCAGTTCTTC. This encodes CAWSFYNEQFF.